This T cell receptor (beta chain) came from a study of beta chain features in type 1 diabetes. The study's findings and limits: For cells with high TCR expression, cDNA sequencing could yield over-representation. In the patient group, naive, central memory and Treg TCRB repertoires seemed more alike than in the healthy donor group. Among all four CD4+ subsets, Type 1 diabetes patients had TCRB CDR3s that were moderately but significantly shorter.

Since all of the isolated RNA was reverse transcribed, expressed TCRB transcripts were what got sequenced. The table came from immunoSEQ multiplex PCR; TCRdb's copy has only in-frame clones and leaves some out. The sample lists 160,000 or so clones, 9% to 10% occurring once. This clone was counted between two and nine times. The antigen is undetermined. Sequence at one end of the junction differs from germline and may be a read error. Germline V gives CDR1 MNHEY, CDR2 SVGAGI. The CDR3 loop spans 14 amino acids. Using CD45RO/CCR7/CD25/CD127/CD95/CD27, CD4+ naive, central memory, regulatory and stem cell-like memory cells were sorted. Sorted populations were all over 95% pure.

The receptor's source is a woman in her 30s with type 1 diabetes. The specimen sequenced was central memory CD4+ T cells from blood. This chain joins TRBV6-5 and TRBJ1-2; no clear D gene. The CDR3 DNA follows: TGTGCCATCAGTGAGGTTCGGGAGGACGGAGGCTACACCTTC. Translated: CAISEVREDGGYTF.